This T cell receptor (beta chain) was obtained from a study of OX40 agonist ivuxolimab in advanced cancers. Study-level information: Cohort: around 86% men, mean age about 60, aged about 20 to 79. A partial response was reached by three patients: one with hepatocellular carcinoma and two with cutaneous melanoma.

Blood samples were obtained at baseline, cycle 4 day 1, and cycle 7 day 1. Whole-study findings and limits: Clones of CD4+ and CD8+ blood T cells grew by week 6 at doses of 0.1 to 3.0 mg/kg.

Trimming took off 0 bases at V and 6 bases at J, with 3 bases between the two ends. The germline CDR1 and CDR2 sequences are MNHEY and SMNVEV (reference sequence). The CDR3 runs to 12 residues. Produced via immunoSEQ multiplex PCR; TCRdb's table is partial and in-frame only. This table holds about 28,000 clones, approximately 90% found once. Details on this clone: Its antigen is not identified.

This chain connects TRBV27 to TRBJ2-1; D not resolved. This clonotype was sampled from an adult with an advanced solid tumor such as melanoma, head and neck, liver or kidney cancer. The source material was CD4+ or CD8+ T cells sorted from blood, sampled in a trial of the OX40 agonist ivuxolimab. This CDR3 is CASSLSLNEQFF. DNA of the CDR3: TGTGCCAGCAGTTTATCGCTCAATGAGCAGTTCTTC.